This TCR beta chain was sequenced for a study of cytomegalovirus exposure and HLA in healthy donors. Study-level results: A later analysis reported that several of the most significant clusters appeared to be linked to common viral pathogens, among them Epstein-Barr virus.

The PCR contained 60 Vbeta and 13 Jbeta primers. The table came from immunoSEQ multiplex PCR; TCRdb's copy has only in-frame clones and leaves some out. The table has roughly 150,000 clones, approximately 80% seen once; the top ten hold 3.1%. With regard to this clone: Antigen: not known.

There are 15 residues in the CDR3. Germline loops: CDR1 SGHRS, CDR2 YFSETQ. V lost 4 bases to trimming and J lost 5 bases; unmatched junction nucleotides: 9. The V gene is TRBV5-1, the J gene TRBJ2-3; 8 bases are shared with TRBD1. The TCR comes from a male donor in good health and CMV-seronegative. Source material: PBMCs. The CDR3: CASSVGQGGLDTQYF. Written as DNA, the CDR3 is TGCGCCAGCAGCGTCGGACAGGGTGGTTTAGATACGCAGTATTTT.